The table lists the clone carrying this T cell receptor (beta chain) with a few counts. As yet, its antigen is unknown. Germline V gene data show CDR1 as MGHDK and CDR2 as SYGVNS. V was shortened by 5 bases and J by 0 bases, with 10 bases between the two germline ends. This CDR3 is built from 15 residues. These data are taken from a study of identical twins. Unique molecular identifiers were present on the cDNA, which also gained a universal primer site by template switching. From the 5' RACE reads, TCRdb called clonotypes with MiXCR, one entry per CDR3 protein. The sample has about 690,000 distinct CDR3 sequences; 5.5% to 7.5% are singletons. The study, taken as a whole, reports: Fewer insertions marked abundant cord blood beta clonotypes; young adult naive trended weakly, memory not at all. Excess low generation probability was seen in twin-shared out-of-frame alpha sequences.

Sequences were obtained from naive T cells sorted from blood. This chain joins TRBV25-1 and TRBJ2-2; D is unclear. This TCR was recovered from a man aged 18 to 29 in good health. DNA of the CDR3: TGTGCCAGCAGTAGTTCCAACGCGAACACCGGGGAGCTGTTTTTT. Residues: CASSSSNANTGELFF.